This T cell receptor (beta chain) came from a study of radiotherapy plus CTLA-4 blockade in lung cancer. Across the study: Objective responses arose in around a sixth of patients, and approximately 28% experienced disease control. Overall study results and limits: The best prediction of response reportedly came from early blood T cell clone dynamics, with interferon-beta. An expansion of tumor-derived TCR clones occurred in blood after radiotherapy plus ipilimumab.

Germline V gene data show CDR1 as SGHDN and CDR2 as FVKESK. CDR3 size: 15 residues. V was shortened by 3 bases and J by 5 bases, with 16 bases between the two germline ends. Sequencing used immunoSEQ multiplex PCR; TCRdb keeps in-frame clones, though not all of them. Here the sample spans about 38,000 clones, 70% to 85% being singletons. Those patients who had chemo-refractory metastatic non-small-cell lung cancer were given focal radiation along with CTLA-4 blockade through ipilimumab. Concerning this clone itself: Antigen unknown.

This sequence was found in a human donor with non-small cell lung cancer who had stable disease on radiotherapy plus ipilimumab. Sequenced here: peripheral blood, sampled from a patient treated with radiotherapy plus ipilimumab. The rearrangement uses TRBV14 and TRBJ1-1; no firm D call. This CDR3 reads CASSQSQPWRTEAFF. CDR3 nucleotides: TGTGCCAGCAGCCAGAGCCAACCTTGGCGGACTGAAGCTTTCTTT.